The 6 T cell receptor beta chains given below trace back to one sample, sequenced in a study of T cells in Graves' hyperthyroidism and ophthalmopathy. Amplified regions were TCR beta CDR3 sequences from RNA transcripts. During a first-round RT-PCR of the TCR CDR3, the HTBI primer set was used. Using its own MiXCR run on the multiplex PCR reads, TCRdb lists one record per CDR3 protein. The table records hundreds of thousands of distinct CDR3 sequences, roughly 14% of them present only once. The sequencing input was blood. These receptors were collected from a woman under 30 with Graves' hyperthyroidism that later progressed to Graves' ophthalmopathy.

J is TRBJ1-5 and V is TRBV14; D unclear. The germline CDR1 and CDR2 sequences are SGHDN and FVKESK. The CDR3 is 14 amino acids. V lost 4 bases to trimming and J lost 4 bases, with 11 bases between them. The CDR3, as DNA: TGTGCCAGCAGCCTTGTGGTGGTGAATCAGCCCCAGCATTTT. It codes for CASSLVVVNQPQHF.

This clonotype was counted between two and nine times. The genes are TRBV12-3 or TRBV12-4 and TRBJ2-4, with D tentatively TRBD2 (5 bases). The CDR3 contains 15 residues. The V gene lost 2 bases and the J gene lost 8 bases, with 16 bases spanning the gap. The CDR3 bases are TGTGCCAGCAGTTTACTTTCCGACGGGAAAGACATTCAGTACTTC. Its translation is CASSLLSDGKDIQYF.

Remarks on this clonotype: A much larger clone sits a single nucleotide away, making a read error possible. This chain links TRBV28 with TRBJ1-5, with 9 bases lining up with TRBD1. Germline values: CDR1 MDHEN, CDR2 SYDVKM. The CDR3 runs to 19 residues. Unmatched junction bases numbered 10, after V lost 1 base and J lost 0 bases. The DNA for the CDR3 is TGTGCCAGCAGTTTATCAGGGACAGGGCCCCTCTATAGCAATCAGCCCCAGCATTTT. It yields the protein CASSLSGTGPLYSNQPQHF.

This clonotype was picked up a small number of times. The CDR3 DNA reads as TGCAGTGCTAGTTTCGGCAGGGACTATGGCTACACCTTC. It specifies CSASFGRDYGYTF. This sequence joins TRBV20-1 and TRBJ1-2; a weak D match, TRBD1 (5 bases). Trimming took off 3 bases at V and 3 bases at J, with 11 bases between the two ends. Germline CDR1 reads DFQATT; CDR2 reads SNEGSKA (reference sequence). CDR3 length: 13 residues.

This clonotype showed up many times. The chain is built from TRBV30 and TRBJ1-6, with TRBD1 matching over 8 bases. The CDR3 consists of 14 residues. The trim removed 3 bases at V and 9 bases at J, leaving 7 bases unmatched. Germline V lookup: CDR1 GTSNPN, CDR2 SVGIG (reference sequence). The CDR3 DNA is TGTGCCTGGAGGGGAGGACAGGGAGGTTCACCCCTCCACTTT. It encodes CAWRGGQGGSPLHF. Supplemented by reference TRBV30 and TRBJ1-6, the full variable domain reads SQTIHQWPATLVQPVGSPLSLECTVEGTSNPNLYWYRQAAGRGLQLLFYSVGIGQISSEVPQNLSASRPQDRQFILSSKKLLLSDSGFYLCAWRGGQGGSPLHFGNGTRLTVT.

A few counts support this clonotype. V gene TRBV20-1 combines with J gene TRBJ2-1; 9 nucleotides match TRBD2. The ends lost 6 bases at V and 7 bases at J; junction bases unmatched: 7. Germline values: CDR1 DFQATT, CDR2 SNEGSKA (reference sequence). This CDR3 is 13 amino acids long. The chain's CDR3 is CSAGGLALNEQFF. The CDR3 DNA reads TGCAGTGCGGGGGGACTAGCCTTAAATGAGCAGTTCTTC.